This is a list of T cell receptor beta chains from one sample in a study of cytomegalovirus exposure and HLA in healthy donors. Sequenced by immunoSEQ multiplex PCR; TCRdb stores in-frame clones only, minus some. Of some 200,000 clones listed, about 9.4% are singletons. Input material: PBMCs. These receptors all come from a woman in her twenties or thirties in good health and CMV-seropositive. Both conserved end residues are part of each CDR3. The order of the fields is D gene, J gene, clone size, V gene, CDR3 DNA, CDR3 protein. A D gene is named only where the DNA matches it firmly. The size field is filled for only some rows; it gives once, few, many or a size class.

TRBD1	TRBJ2-6	NA	TRBV5-4	TGTGCCAGCACCCCGCGCCAGGGGGCGCCTGGGGCCAACGTCCTGACTTTC	CASTPRQGAPGANVLTF
TRBD1	TRBJ2-6	few	TRBV5-4	TGTGCCAGCAGCGGACGGGACAGGGCTGGGGCCAACGTCCTGACTTTC	CASSGRDRAGANVLTF
NA	TRBJ1-4	few	TRBV5-1	TGCGCCAGCAGCCCTTGGCTCAGTAGGGGTCCGGGGGATGAAAAACTGTTTTTT	CASSPWLSRGPGDEKLFF
TRBD1	TRBJ1-1	few	TRBV4-1	TGCGCCATTGGGTCAGGGGGGTCCACTGAAGCTTTCTTT	CAIGSGGSTEAFF
NA	TRBJ2-5	NA	TRBV9	TGTGCCAGCAGCGAACTAGGAGAGACCCAGTACTTC	CASSELGETQYF
NA	TRBJ2-7	NA	TRBV5-6	TGTGCCAGCAGCAAGGTAGGGGGGGGGCGCGGTTACGAGCAGTACTTC	CASSKVGGGRGYEQYF
NA	TRBJ1-2	once	TRBV5-5	TGTGCCAGCAGCTTGGAATTCTTAGCCAGTGACTATGGCTACACCTTC	CASSLEFLASDYGYTF
NA	TRBJ2-7	NA	TRBV5-5	TGTGCCAGCAGCTTGGGTCCAGGCGGTCAGGGATTAACCTACGAGCAGTACTTC	CASSLGPGGQGLTYEQYF
TRBD2	TRBJ2-1	few	TRBV15	TGTGCCACCAGCAGCGGCCCGGGACTAGCGGTGTACAATGAGCAGTTCTTC	CATSSGPGLAVYNEQFF
NA	TRBJ1-5	few	TRBV4-1	TGCGCCAGCAGCCATCGGGGGAATCAGCCCCAGCATTTT	CASSHRGNQPQHF
NA	TRBJ2-2	NA	TRBV13	TGTGCCAGCAGCTTAGAGGAGGGGAGCACCGGGGAGCTGTTTTTT	CASSLEEGSTGELFF
NA	TRBJ2-7	NA	TRBV5-1	TGCGCCAGCAGGGAGGGACTCTTCCCACTTCCCTACGAGCAGTACTTC	CASREGLFPLPYEQYF
NA	TRBJ2-6	few	TRBV19	TGTGCCAGTACCGTCTCTGGGGCCAACGTCCTGACTTTC	CASTVSGANVLTF
NA	TRBJ2-7	NA	TRBV19	TGTGCCAGTAGTATAGGAGGGTGGGCAAGCGAGCAGTACTTC	CASSIGGWASEQYF
NA	TRBJ2-7	NA	TRBV5-3	TGTGCCACCTTCTTTACTAGAGGTTTCTACGAGCAGTACTTC	CATFFTRGFYEQYF
NA	TRBJ1-1	few	TRBV20-1	TGCAGTGCCCCGGCGGGCACTGAAGCTTTCTTT	CSAPAGTEAFF
TRBD1	TRBJ1-3	NA	TRBV29-1	TGCAGCGTAGGACAGGGGGCGAACACCATATATTTT	CSVGQGANTIYF
NA	TRBJ1-2	few	TRBV6-6	TGTGCCAGCAGTTACGGGGGCCCGGGGACCAACTATGGCTACACCTTC	CASSYGGPGTNYGYTF